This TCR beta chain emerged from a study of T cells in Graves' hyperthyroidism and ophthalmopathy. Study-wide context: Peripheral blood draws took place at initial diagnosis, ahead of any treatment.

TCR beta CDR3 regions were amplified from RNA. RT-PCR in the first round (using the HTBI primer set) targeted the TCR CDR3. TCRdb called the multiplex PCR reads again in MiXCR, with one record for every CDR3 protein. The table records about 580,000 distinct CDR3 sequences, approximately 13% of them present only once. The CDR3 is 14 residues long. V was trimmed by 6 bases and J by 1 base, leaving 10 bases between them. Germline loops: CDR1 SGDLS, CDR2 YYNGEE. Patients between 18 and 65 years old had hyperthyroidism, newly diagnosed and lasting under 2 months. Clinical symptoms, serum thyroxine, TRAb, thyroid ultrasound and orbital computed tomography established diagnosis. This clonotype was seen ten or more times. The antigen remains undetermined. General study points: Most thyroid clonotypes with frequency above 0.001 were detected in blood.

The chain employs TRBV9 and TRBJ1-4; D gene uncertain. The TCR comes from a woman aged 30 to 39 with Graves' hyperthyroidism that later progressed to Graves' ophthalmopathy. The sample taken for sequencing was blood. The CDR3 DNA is TGTGCCAGCAACCCCGATGGAACTAATGAAAAACTGTTTTTT. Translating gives CASNPDGTNEKLFF.